One and the same sample provided the 4 T cell receptor beta chains below, sequenced in a study of blood T cell repertoires in COVID-19. The method was immunoSEQ multiplex PCR; TCRdb's version includes in-frame clones alone and lacks a portion of them. The sample includes about 180,000 clones, 85% to 90% of them seen just once. The specimen sequenced was peripheral blood. These receptors were collected from a young woman with active or convalescent COVID-19.

This clone has a single count. The J gene is TRBJ2-1, the V gene TRBV14; 9 bases match TRBD2. The CDR3 covers 16 residues. The ends lost 2 bases at V and 5 bases at J; junction bases unmatched: 7. Germline values: CDR1 SGHDN, CDR2 FVKESK. Here the CDR3 DNA reads TGTGCCAGCAGCCAAACCTTCAGCGGGAGGAACAATGAGCAGTTCTTC. Translated, it gives CASSQTFSGRNNEQFF.

The rearrangement joins TRBV3-1 (or the pseudogene TRBV3-2) to TRBJ1-2; D uncertain. V was pared by 1 base and J by 8 bases, with 20 bases between. Germline assignment: CDR1 LGHDT and CDR2 YNNKEL (reference sequence). The CDR3 loop spans 16 amino acids. The DNA of the CDR3 is TGTGCCAGCAGCCAAGCCGGTACTAGCCGCATGAGGGGCTACACCTTC. Amino acid sequence: CASSQAGTSRMRGYTF.

This chain uses TRBV28 with TRBJ1-5; TRBD1 aligns across 7 bases. The CDR3 length is 14 residues. Per germline, CDR1 MDHEN and CDR2 SYDVKM. The V and J ends lost 5 bases and 6 bases, in that order; junction bases with no gene match: 7. DNA of the CDR3: TGTGCCAGCAGTCTAACACAGGGGTTTCAGCCCCAGCATTTT. Translated: CASSLTQGFQPQHF.

The chain recombines TRBV29-1 with TRBJ1-1; D gene uncertain. The CDR3 covers 12 residues. Germline V gene data show CDR1 as SQVTM and CDR2 as ANQGSEA. Trimming stripped 1 base from V and 0 bases from J, with 3 bases between. CDR3 in DNA: TGCAGCGTTGAAGTTATGAACACTGAAGCTTTCTTT. Translating it yields CSVEVMNTEAFF.